This T cell receptor (beta chain) was sequenced in a study of T cell changes during pregnancy in multiple sclerosis. Deletions cut 5 bases from V and 5 bases from J, with 12 bases between. Germline CDR1 is SGHNT and CDR2 is YENEEA. The CDR3 loop spans 13 amino acids. Clones were sequenced by immunoSEQ multiplex PCR, and TCRdb holds only the in-frame ones, with some missing. The data show about 21,000 clones, more than 85% seen once. V usage is TRBV11-3 and J usage is TRBJ2-5, with D possibly matching TRBD2 (5 bases). The TCR was taken from a female donor with multiple sclerosis, enrolled in a pregnancy study. Source: CD4+ T cells from peripheral blood mononuclear cells, taken in the third trimester of pregnancy. The CDR3 bases are TGTGCCAGCAGCGCCGGCCGGAGGGAGACCCAGTACTTC. It codes for CASSAGRRETQYF. Full variable domain (remainder filled in from reference TRBV11-3 and TRBJ2-5): EAGVVQSPRYKIIEKKQPVAFWCNPISGHNTLYWYLQNLGQGPELLIRYENEEAVDDSQLPKDRFSAERLKGVDSTLKIQPAELGDSAVYLCASSAGRRETQYFGPGTRLLVL.